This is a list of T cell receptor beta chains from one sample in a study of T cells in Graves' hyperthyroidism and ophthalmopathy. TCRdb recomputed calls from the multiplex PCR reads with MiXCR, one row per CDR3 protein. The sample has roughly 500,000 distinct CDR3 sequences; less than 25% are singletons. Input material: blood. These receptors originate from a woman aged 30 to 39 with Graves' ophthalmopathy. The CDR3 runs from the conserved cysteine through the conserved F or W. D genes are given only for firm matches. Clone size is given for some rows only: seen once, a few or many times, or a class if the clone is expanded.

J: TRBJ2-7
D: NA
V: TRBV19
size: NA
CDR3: CASSMAGDEQYF
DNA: TGTGCCAGTAGTATGGCAGGGGACGAGCAGTACTTC

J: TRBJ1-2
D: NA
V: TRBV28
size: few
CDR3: CASSPSGSSYGYTF
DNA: TGTGCCAGCAGTCCCTCGGGATCGAGCTATGGCTACACCTTC

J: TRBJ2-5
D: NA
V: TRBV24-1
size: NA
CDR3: CATAGDPYQETQYF
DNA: TGTGCCACCGCAGGGGACCCGTACCAAGAGACCCAGTACTTC

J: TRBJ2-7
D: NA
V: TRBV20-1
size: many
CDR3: CSATTRRGLYEQYF
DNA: TGCAGTGCTACCACTAGGAGGGGACTTTACGAGCAGTACTTC

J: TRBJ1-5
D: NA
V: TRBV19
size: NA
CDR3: CASSPSGGALQPQHF
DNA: TGTGCCAGTAGCCCCTCGGGGGGCGCTTTACAGCCCCAGCATTTT

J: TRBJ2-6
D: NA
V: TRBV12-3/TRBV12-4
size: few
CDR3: CASSRDGTGANVLTF
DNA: TGTGCCAGCAGTAGGGACGGAACTGGGGCCAACGTCCTGACTTTC

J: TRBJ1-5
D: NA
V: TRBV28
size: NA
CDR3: CASTIVMQQPQHF
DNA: TGTGCCAGCACCATAGTAATGCAGCAGCCCCAGCATTTT

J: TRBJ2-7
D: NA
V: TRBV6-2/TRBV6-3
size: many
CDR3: CASSYLDGTEQYF
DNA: TGTGCCAGCAGTTACCTGGACGGGACCGAGCAGTACTTC

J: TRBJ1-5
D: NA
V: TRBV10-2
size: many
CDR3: CASSESFQPQHF
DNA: TGCGCCAGCAGTGAGTCTTTTCAGCCCCAGCATTTT

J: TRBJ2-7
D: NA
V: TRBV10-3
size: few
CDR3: CAISGRDGGGYEQYF
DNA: TGTGCCATCAGTGGCCGGGACGGAGGAGGTTACGAGCAGTACTTC

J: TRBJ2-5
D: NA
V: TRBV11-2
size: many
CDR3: CASSLTYLEVGETQYF
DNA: TGTGCCAGCAGCTTAACGTACCTTGAGGTGGGGGAGACCCAGTACTTC

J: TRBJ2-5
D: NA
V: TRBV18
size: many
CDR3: CASSPPNREETQYF
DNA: TGTGCCAGCTCACCACCGAACAGGGAGGAGACCCAGTACTTC

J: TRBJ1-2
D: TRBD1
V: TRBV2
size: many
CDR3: CASRTGQGYGYTF
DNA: TGTGCCAGCAGAACCGGACAGGGGTATGGCTACACCTTC

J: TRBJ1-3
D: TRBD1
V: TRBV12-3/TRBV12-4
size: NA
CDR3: CASSLRDRGLAISGNTIYF
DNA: TGTGCCAGCAGCTTGAGGGACAGGGGCCTTGCGATCTCTGGAAACACCATATATTTT

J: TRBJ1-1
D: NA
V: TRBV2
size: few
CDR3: CASSARLNTEAFF
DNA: TGTGCCAGCAGTGCCCGTCTGAACACTGAAGCTTTCTTT

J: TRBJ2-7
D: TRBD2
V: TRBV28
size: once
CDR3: CARRKRGRSYEQYF
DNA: TGTGCCAGGAGGAAGCGGGGCCGCTCCTACGAGCAGTACTTC

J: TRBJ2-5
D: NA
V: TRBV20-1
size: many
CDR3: CSARGVETQYF
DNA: TGCAGTGCTAGAGGGGTCGAGACCCAGTACTTC

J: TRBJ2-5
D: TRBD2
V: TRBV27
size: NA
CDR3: CASSAFIAGGQETQYF
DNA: TGTGCCAGCAGTGCATTCATAGCGGGGGGACAAGAGACCCAGTACTTC

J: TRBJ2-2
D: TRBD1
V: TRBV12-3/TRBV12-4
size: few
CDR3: CASSFGTGGGTGELFF
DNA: TGTGCCAGCAGTTTCGGGACAGGGGGCGGCACCGGGGAGCTGTTTTTT

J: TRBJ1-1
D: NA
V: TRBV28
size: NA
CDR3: CASSFAGTPEAFF
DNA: TGTGCCAGCAGTTTTGCAGGGACGCCTGAAGCTTTCTTT

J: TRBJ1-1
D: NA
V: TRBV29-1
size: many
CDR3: CSVEEKVVRTEAFF
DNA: TGCAGCGTTGAAGAGAAGGTTGTCCGGACTGAAGCTTTCTTT

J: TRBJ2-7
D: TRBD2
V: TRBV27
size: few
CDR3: CASTPGTSGRGEQYF
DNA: TGTGCCAGCACTCCTGGGACTAGCGGGAGGGGCGAGCAGTACTTC

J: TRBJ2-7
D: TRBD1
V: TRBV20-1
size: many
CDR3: CSAGPTDRDHEQYF
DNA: TGCAGTGCTGGTCCCACGGACAGGGATCACGAGCAGTACTTC

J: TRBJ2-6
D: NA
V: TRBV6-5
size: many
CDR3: CASRYDRSGANVLTF
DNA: TGTGCCAGCAGATACGACAGGTCGGGGGCCAACGTCCTGACTTTC

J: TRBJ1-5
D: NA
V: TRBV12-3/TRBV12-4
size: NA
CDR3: CASRTDLVGNLPQHF
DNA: TGTGCCAGCAGAACCGACCTGGTGGGCAATCTGCCCCAGCATTTT

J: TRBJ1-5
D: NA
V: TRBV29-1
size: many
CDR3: CSVESGTVDQPQHF
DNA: TGCAGCGTTGAAAGCGGCACTGTGGATCAGCCCCAGCATTTT

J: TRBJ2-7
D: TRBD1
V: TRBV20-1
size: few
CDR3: CSARQGASSGEQYF
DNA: TGCAGTGCTAGACAGGGGGCATCTTCGGGCGAGCAGTACTTC

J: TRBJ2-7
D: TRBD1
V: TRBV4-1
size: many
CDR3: CASSPDRDLDEQYF
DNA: TGCGCCAGCAGCCCGGACAGGGACTTGGACGAGCAGTACTTC

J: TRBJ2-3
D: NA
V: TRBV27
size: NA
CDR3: CASSSCADTQYF
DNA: TGTGCCAGCAGTTCGTGCGCAGATACGCAGTATTTT

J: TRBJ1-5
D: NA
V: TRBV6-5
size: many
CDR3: CASSTVGGSNQPQHF
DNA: TGTGCCAGCAGTACCGTTGGGGGTAGCAATCAGCCCCAGCATTTT

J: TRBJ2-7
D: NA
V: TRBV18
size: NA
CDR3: CASSPPLVDEQYF
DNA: TGTGCCAGCTCACCACCGCTTGTCGACGAGCAGTACTTC

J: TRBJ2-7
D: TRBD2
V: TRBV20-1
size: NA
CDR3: CSALGLAHHEQYF
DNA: TGCAGTGCCCTGGGACTAGCGCACCACGAGCAGTACTTC

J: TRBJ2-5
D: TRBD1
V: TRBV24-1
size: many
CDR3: CATSVSQGYQETQYF
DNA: TGTGCCACCAGTGTCTCACAGGGGTACCAAGAGACCCAGTACTTC

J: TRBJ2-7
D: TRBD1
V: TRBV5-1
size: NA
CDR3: CASSATGTGSEQYF
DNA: TGCGCCAGCAGCGCGACGGGGACAGGGTCCGAGCAGTACTTC

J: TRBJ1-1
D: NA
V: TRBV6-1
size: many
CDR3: CASSEWAPPLDTEAFF
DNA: TGTGCCAGCAGTGAATGGGCACCCCCTTTAGACACTGAAGCTTTCTTT